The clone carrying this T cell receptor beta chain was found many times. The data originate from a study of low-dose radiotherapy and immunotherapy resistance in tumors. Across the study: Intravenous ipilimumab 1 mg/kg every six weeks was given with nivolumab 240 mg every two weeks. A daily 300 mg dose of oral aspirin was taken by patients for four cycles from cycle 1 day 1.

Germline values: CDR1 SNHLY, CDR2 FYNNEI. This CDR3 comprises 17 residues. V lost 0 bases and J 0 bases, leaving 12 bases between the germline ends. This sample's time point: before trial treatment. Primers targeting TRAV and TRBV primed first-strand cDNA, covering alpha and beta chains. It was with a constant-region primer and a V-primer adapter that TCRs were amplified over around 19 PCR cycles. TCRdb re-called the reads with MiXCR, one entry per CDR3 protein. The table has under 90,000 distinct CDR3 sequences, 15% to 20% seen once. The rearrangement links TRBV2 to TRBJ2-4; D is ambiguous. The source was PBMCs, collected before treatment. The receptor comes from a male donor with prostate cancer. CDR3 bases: TGTGCCAGCAGTGAAGCGGGGTACTCACTAGCCAAAAACATTCAGTACTTC. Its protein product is CASSEAGYSLAKNIQYF.